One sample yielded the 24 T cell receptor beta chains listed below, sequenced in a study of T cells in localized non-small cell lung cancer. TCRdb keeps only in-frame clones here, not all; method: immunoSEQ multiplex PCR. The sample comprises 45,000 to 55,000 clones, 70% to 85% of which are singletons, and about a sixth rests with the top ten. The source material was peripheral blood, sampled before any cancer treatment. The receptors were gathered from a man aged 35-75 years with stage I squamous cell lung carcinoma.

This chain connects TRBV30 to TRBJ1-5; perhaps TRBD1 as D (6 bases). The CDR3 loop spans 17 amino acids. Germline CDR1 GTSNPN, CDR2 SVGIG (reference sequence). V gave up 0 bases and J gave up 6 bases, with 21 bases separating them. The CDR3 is CAWSVQGGTPAAQPQHF. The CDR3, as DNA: TGTGCCTGGAGTGTACAAGGGGGGACCCCGGCGGCTCAGCCCCAGCATTTT. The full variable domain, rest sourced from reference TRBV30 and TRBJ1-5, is SQTIHQWPATLVQPVGSPLSLECTVEGTSNPNLYWYRQAAGRGLQLLFYSVGIGQISSEVPQNLSASRPQDRQFILSSKKLLLSDSGFYLCAWSVQGGTPAAQPQHFGDGTRLSIL.

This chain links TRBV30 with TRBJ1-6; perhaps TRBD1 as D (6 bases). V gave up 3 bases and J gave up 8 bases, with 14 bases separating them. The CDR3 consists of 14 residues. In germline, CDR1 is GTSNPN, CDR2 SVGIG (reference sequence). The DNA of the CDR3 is TGTGCCTGGAGCCCTACAGGGAGCGATTCACCCCTCCACTTT. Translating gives CAWSPTGSDSPLHF.

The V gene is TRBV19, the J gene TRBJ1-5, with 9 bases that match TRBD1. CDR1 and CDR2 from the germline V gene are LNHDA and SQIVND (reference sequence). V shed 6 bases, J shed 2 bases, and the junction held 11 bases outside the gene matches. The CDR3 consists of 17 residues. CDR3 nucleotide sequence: TGTGCCAGTAGCCATTACAGGGGGCAGGGAGGCAATCAGCCCCAGCATTTT. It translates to CASSHYRGQGGNQPQHF.

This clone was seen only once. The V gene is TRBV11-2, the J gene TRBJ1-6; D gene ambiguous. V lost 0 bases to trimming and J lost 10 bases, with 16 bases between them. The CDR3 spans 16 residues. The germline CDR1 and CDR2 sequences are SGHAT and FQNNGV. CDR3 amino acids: CASSLDEREVASPLHF. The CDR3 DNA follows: TGTGCCAGCAGCTTAGATGAGCGGGAGGTAGCCTCACCCCTCCACTTT.

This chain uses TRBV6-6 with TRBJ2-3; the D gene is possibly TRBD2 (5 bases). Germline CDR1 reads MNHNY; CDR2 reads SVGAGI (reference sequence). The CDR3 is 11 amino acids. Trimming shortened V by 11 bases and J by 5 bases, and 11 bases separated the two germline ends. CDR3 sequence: CASNGGDTQYF. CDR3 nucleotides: TGTGCCTCCAACGGAGGAGATACGCAGTATTTT.

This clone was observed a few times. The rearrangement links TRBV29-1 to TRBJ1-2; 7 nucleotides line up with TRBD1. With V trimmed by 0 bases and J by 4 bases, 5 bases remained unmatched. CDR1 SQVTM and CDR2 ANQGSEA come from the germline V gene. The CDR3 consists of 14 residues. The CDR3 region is CSVEDQDRIYGYTF. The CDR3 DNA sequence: TGCAGCGTTGAAGACCAGGACAGGATCTATGGCTACACCTTC. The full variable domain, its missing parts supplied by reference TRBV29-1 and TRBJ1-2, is SAVISQKPSRDICQRGTSLTIQCQVDSQVTMMFWYRQQPGQSLTLIATANQGSEATYESGFVIDKFPISRPNLTFSTLTVSNMSPEDSSIYLCSVEDQDRIYGYTFGSGTRLTVV.

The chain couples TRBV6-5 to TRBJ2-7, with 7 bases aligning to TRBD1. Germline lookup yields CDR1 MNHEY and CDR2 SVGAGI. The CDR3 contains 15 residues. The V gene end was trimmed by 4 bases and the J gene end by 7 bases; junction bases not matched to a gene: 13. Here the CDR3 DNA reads TGTGCCAGCAGTTCTCCCAGGACAGGTGGGGGAGAGCAGTACTTC. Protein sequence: CASSSPRTGGGEQYF.

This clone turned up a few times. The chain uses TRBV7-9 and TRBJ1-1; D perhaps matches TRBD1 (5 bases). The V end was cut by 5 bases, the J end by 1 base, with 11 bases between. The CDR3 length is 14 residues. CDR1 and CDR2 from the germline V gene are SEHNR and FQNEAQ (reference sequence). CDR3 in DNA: TGTGCCAGCAGCCCGGGACGGGGGAACACTGAAGCTTTCTTT. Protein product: CASSPGRGNTEAFF.

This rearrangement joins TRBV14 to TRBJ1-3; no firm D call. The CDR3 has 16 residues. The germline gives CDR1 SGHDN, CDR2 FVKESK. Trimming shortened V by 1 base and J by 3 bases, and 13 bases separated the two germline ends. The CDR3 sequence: CASSQVRGLGGNTIYF. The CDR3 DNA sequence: TGTGCCAGCAGCCAAGTTCGGGGTCTGGGTGGAAACACCATATATTTT.

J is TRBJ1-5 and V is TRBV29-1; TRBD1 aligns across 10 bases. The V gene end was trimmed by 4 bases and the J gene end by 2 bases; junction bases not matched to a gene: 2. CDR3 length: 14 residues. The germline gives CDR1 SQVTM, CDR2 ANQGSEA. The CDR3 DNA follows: TGCAGCGTTGCGGGGACAGGGGGCAATCAGCCCCAGCATTTT. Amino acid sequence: CSVAGTGGNQPQHF.

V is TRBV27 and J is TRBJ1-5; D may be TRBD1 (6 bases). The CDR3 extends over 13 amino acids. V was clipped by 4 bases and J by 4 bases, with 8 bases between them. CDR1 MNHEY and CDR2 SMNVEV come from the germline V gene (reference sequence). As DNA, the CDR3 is TGTGCCAGCAGTTGGGGGGCAAATCAGCCCCAGCATTTT. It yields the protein CASSWGANQPQHF.

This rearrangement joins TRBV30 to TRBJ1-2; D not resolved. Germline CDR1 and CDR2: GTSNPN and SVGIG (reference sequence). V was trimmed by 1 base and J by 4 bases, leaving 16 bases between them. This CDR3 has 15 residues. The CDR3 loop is CAWSGKRPVFYGYTF. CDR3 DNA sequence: TGTGCCTGGAGTGGGAAAAGGCCTGTCTTCTATGGCTACACCTTC.

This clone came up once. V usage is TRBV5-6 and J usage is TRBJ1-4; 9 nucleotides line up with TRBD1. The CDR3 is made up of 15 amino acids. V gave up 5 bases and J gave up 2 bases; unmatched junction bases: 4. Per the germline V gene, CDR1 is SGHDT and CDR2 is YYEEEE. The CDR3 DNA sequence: TGTGCCAGCAGATCCGGGACAGGGACTAATGAAAAACTGTTTTTT. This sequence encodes CASRSGTGTNEKLFF.

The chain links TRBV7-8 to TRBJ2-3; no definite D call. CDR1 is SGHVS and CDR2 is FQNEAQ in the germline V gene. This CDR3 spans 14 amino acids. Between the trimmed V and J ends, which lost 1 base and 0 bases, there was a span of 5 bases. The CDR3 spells CASSLGISTDTQYF. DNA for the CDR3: TGTGCCAGCAGCTTAGGGATTAGCACAGATACGCAGTATTTT.

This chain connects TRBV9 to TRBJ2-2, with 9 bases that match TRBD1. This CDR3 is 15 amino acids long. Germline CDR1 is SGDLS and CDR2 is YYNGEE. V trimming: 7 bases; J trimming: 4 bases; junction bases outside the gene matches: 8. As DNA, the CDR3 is TGTGCCAGCGGGTGGGGACAGGGAGGCACCGGGGAGCTGTTTTTT. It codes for CASGWGQGGTGELFF.

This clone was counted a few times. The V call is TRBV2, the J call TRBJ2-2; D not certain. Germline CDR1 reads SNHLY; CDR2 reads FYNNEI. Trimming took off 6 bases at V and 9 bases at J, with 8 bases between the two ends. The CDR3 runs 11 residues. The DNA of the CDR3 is TGTGCCAGCAGCGGAAGACGGGAGCTGTTTTTT. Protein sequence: CASSGRRELFF.

The CDR3 DNA sequence: TGTGCCAGCGGAAGAGGAGGAAACACCATATATTTT. It yields the protein CASGRGGNTIYF. This chain links TRBV5-5 with TRBJ1-3; D remains ambiguous. Germline-derived CDR1 and CDR2 are SGHKS and YYEKEE (reference sequence). CDR3 size: 12 residues. With 7 bases removed from V and 4 bases from J, the gap between germline ends came to 9 bases.

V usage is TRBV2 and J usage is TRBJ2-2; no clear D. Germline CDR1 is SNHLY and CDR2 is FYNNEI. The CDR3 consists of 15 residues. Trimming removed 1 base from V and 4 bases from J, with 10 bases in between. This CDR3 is CASSEGLGFTGELFF. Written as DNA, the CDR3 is TGTGCCAGCAGTGAAGGGTTAGGGTTCACCGGGGAGCTGTTTTTT.

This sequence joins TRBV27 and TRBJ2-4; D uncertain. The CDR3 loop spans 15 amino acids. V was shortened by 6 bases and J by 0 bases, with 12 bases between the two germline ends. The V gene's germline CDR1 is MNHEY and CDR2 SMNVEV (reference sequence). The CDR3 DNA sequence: TGTGCCAGCAGGGCGGCGGAGCTAGCCAAAAACATTCAGTACTTC. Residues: CASRAAELAKNIQYF.

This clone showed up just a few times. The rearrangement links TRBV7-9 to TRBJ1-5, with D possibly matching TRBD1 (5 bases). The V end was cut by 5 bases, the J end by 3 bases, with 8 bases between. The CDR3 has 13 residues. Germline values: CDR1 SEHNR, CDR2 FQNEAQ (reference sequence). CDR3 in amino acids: CASSPDTNQPQHF. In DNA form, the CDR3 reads TGTGCCAGCAGCCCGGACACCAATCAGCCCCAGCATTTT.

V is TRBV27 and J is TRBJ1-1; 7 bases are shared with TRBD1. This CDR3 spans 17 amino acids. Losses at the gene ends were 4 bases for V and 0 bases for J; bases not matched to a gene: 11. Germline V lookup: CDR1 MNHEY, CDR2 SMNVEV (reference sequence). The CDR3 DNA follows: TGTGCCAGCAGTTCGACTCTACCGGGACAGTTGAACACTGAAGCTTTCTTT. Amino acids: CASSSTLPGQLNTEAFF.

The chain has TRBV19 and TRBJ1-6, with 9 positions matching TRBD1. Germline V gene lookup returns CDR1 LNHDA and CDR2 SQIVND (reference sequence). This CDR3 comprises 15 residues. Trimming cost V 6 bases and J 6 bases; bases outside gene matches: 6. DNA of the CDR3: TGTGCCAGTAGCCCAGGGACAGGGATTAATTCACCCCTCCACTTT. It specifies CASSPGTGINSPLHF.

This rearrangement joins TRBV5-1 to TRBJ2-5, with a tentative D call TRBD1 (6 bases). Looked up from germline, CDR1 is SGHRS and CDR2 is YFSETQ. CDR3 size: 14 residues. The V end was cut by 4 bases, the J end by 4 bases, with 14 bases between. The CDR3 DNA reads TGCGCCAGCAGCCCAGGGGCAGGTACAGAGACCCAGTACTTC. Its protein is CASSPGAGTETQYF.

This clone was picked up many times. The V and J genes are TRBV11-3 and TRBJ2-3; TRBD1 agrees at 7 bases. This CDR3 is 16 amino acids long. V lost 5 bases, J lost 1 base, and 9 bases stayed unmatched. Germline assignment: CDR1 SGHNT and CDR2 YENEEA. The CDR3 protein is CASSPSQGVGTDTQYF. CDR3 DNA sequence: TGTGCCAGCAGCCCGTCCCAGGGGGTTGGCACAGATACGCAGTATTTT.